The sample holds many counts of the clone carrying this T cell receptor (beta chain). V was pared by 6 bases and J by 5 bases, with 14 bases between. Germline V gene sequence: CDR1 SGHKS, CDR2 YYEKEE (reference sequence). CDR3 length: 13 residues. This record comes from a study of blood T cells in healthy people across ages. PCR was performed a second time for 7 to 11 cycles using a sample-barcoded 5' primer and a J-beta primer mix. MiXCR was run by TCRdb on the 5' RACE reads, yielding one entry per CDR3 protein. This table has 850,000 to 950,000 distinct CDR3 sequences, 25% to 35% appearing once. This clonotype was sampled from a woman older than 75 in good health. The chain couples TRBV5-5 to TRBJ2-5, with TRBD1 as a possible D gene (6 bases). The specimen sequenced was blood. The CDR3 nucleotides read TGTGCCAGCATTACACAGGGCGGGGAGACCCAGTACTTC. Translation: CASITQGGETQYF.